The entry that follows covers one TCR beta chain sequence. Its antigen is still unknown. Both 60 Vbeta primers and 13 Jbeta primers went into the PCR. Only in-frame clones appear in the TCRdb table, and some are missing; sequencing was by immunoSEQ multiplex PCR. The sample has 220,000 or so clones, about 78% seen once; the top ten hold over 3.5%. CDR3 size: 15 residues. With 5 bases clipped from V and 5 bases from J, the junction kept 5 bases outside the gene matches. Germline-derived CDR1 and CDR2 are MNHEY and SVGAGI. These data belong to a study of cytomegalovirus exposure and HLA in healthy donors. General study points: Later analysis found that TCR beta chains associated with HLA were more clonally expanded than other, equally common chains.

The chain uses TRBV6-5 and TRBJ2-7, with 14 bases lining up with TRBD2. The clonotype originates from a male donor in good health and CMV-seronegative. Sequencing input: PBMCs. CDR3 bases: TGTGCCAGCAGTCAGACTAGCGGGAGGGCCCACGAGCAGTACTTC. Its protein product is CASSQTSGRAHEQYF.